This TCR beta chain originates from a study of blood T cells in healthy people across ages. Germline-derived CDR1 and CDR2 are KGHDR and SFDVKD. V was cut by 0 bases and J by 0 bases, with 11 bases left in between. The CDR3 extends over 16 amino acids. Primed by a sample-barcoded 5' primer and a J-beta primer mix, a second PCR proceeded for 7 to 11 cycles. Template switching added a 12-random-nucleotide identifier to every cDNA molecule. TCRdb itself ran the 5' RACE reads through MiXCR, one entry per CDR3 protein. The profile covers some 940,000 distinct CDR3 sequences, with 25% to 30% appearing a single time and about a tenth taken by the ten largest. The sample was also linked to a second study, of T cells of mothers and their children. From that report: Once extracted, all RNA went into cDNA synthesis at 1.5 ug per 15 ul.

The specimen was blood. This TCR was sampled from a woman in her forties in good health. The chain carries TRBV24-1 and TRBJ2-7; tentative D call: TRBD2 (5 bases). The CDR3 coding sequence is TGTGCCACCAGTGATTTGTTCGGGGAACTCTCCTACGAGCAGTACTTC. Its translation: CATSDLFGELSYEQYF.